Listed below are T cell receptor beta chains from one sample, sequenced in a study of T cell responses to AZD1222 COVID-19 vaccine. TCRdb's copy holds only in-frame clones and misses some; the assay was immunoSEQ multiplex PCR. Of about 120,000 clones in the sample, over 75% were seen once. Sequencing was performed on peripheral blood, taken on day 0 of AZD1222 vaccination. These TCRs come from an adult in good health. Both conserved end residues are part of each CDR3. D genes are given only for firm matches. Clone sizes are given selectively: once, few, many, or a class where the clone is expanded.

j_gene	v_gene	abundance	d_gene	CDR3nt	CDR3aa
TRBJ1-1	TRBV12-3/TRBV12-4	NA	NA	TGTGCCAGCAGTTTACGACAAAACACTGAAGCTTTCTTT	CASSLRQNTEAFF
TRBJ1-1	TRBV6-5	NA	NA	TGTGCCAGCAGGGGTGGGAACACTGAAGCTTTCTTT	CASRGGNTEAFF
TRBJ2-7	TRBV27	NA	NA	TGTGCCAGCAGTTTTTCTTCAGGGGACTACGAGCAGTACTTC	CASSFSSGDYEQYF
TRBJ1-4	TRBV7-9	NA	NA	TGTGCCAGCAGCTTAGGACGGGTGGAAAAACTGTTTTTT	CASSLGRVEKLFF
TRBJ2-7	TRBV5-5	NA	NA	TGTGCCAGCAGCTTGGCCCCGGGGTTTTCTGACTACGAGCAGTACTTC	CASSLAPGFSDYEQYF
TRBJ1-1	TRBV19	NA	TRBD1	TGTGCCAGTAGTATGAGTTCCAGGGGGCTTGCTTTCTTT	CASSMSSRGLAFF
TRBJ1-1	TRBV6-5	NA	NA	TGTGCCAGCAGAATAGAGAGTGTGGCTGAAGCTTTCTTT	CASRIESVAEAFF
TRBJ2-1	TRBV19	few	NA	TGTGCCAGTAGTATAGATATCGCGACAGGCTCCTACAATGAGCAGTTCTTC	CASSIDIATGSYNEQFF
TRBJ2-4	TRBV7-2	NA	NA	TGTGCCAGCAGCCCCGGACAGCTCTCAAACATTCAGTACTTC	CASSPGQLSNIQYF
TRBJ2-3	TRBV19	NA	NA	TGTGCCAGTACCCCCGTCCGGTTTTCAGATACGCAGTATTTT	CASTPVRFSDTQYF
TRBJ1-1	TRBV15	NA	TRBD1	TGTGCCACCAGCAGAGTCCTGGACAGGGGTGGTGAAGCTTTCTTT	CATSRVLDRGGEAFF
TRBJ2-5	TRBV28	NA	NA	TGTGCCAGCAGTTTATACTTTGCGGGGGGACAGGAGACCCAGTACTTC	CASSLYFAGGQETQYF
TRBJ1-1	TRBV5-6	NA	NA	TGTGCCAGCAGCCCATCGGACCGGTCAGAAGCTTTCTTT	CASSPSDRSEAFF
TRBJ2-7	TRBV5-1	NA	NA	TGCGCCAGCAGCTTGGCGTGGGGGATATACGAGCAGTACTTC	CASSLAWGIYEQYF
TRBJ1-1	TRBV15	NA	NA	TGTGCCACCAGCAGAGTCCTTAACACTGAAGCTTTCTTT	CATSRVLNTEAFF
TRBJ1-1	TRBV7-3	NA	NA	TGTGCCAGCAGCTTAATTGCTCCAGGGTTGGGTAACACTGAAGCTTTCTTT	CASSLIAPGLGNTEAFF
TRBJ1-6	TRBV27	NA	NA	TGTGCCAGCAGTCCCAGGACAACAAATTCACCCCTCCACTTT	CASSPRTTNSPLHF
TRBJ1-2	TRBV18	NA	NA	TGTGCCAGCTCACCTCGCAGGGTGGACTATGGCTACACCTTC	CASSPRRVDYGYTF
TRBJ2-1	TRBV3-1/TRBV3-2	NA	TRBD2	TGTGCCAGCAGCCAAGGACTAGCGGGGGGGGTTGAGCAGTTCTTC	CASSQGLAGGVEQFF
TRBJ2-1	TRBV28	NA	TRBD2	TGTGCCAGCACTAGCGGCTTATCCTCCTACAATGAGCAGTTCTTC	CASTSGLSSYNEQFF
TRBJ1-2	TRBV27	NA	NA	TGTGCCAGCACTAGTGGCAGAAACTATGGCTACACCTTC	CASTSGRNYGYTF
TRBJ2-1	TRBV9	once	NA	TGTGCCAGCAGCGTAGTACAGGCCAACAATGAGCAGTTCTTC	CASSVVQANNEQFF
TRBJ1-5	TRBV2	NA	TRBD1	TGTGCCAGCGAGGGACAGTTAAATCAGCCCCAGCATTTT	CASEGQLNQPQHF
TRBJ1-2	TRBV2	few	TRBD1	TGTGCCAGCAGTGAGACCCTCGGGACAGTCTATGGCTACACCTTC	CASSETLGTVYGYTF
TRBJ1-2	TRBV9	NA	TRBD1	TGTGCCAGCAGCGGACAGGGAAACTATGGCTACACCTTC	CASSGQGNYGYTF
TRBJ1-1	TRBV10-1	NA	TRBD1	TGCGCCAGCAGTGAAGGGCAGGGGGCCGAGAGAGCTTTCTTT	CASSEGQGAERAFF
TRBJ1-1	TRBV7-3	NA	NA	TGTGCCAGCAGCCTCCTGATAAACACTGAAGCTTTCTTT	CASSLLINTEAFF
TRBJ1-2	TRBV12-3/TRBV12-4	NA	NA	TGTGCCAGCCGACGAGTCTCCTATGGCTACACCTTC	CASRRVSYGYTF
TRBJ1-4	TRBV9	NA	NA	TGTGCCAGCAGCGTAGCCGACGGATTTAATGAAAAACTGTTTTTT	CASSVADGFNEKLFF
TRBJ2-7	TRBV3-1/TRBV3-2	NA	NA	TGTGCCAGCAGCCAACAAGGGGGGGCCTACGAGCAGTACTTC	CASSQQGGAYEQYF
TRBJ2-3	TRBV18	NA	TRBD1	TGTGCCAGCTCACCCGGGACAGGGGCAGATACGCAGTATTTT	CASSPGTGADTQYF
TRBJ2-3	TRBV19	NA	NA	TGTGCCAGTAGTAAGGCTCGTTCGGTAGATACGCAGTATTTT	CASSKARSVDTQYF
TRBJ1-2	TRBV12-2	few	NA	TGTGCAAGTCGCCATGGGACAGCTTATGGCTACACCTTC	CASRHGTAYGYTF
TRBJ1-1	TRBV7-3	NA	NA	TGTGCCAGCAGCCCAGGACTGTGGAACACTGAAGCTTTCTTT	CASSPGLWNTEAFF
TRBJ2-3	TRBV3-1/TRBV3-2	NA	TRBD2	TGTGCCAGCAGCCAGTACTCTAGCGGGGATACAGATACGCAGTATTTT	CASSQYSSGDTDTQYF
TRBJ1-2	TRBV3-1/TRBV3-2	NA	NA	TGTGCCAGCAGCCAAGGTGGGCGGAACTATGGCTACACCTTC	CASSQGGRNYGYTF
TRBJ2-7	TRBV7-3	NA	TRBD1	TGTGCCAGCAGCTTAAACAGGGGGGACAACGAGCAGTACTTC	CASSLNRGDNEQYF
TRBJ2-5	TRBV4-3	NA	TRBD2	TGCGCCAGCAGCCAAGATATTAGCGGGAGGCAAGAGACCCAGTACTTC	CASSQDISGRQETQYF
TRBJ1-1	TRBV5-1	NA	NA	TGCGCCAGCAGCTTGGTTCCAGGGATTGACACTGAAGCTTTCTTT	CASSLVPGIDTEAFF
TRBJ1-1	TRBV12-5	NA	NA	TGTGCTAGTGGTTGGGGTAACTTTGAAGCTTTCTTT	CASGWGNFEAFF
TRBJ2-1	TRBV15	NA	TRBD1	TGTGCCACCAGCAGACCTGACCTCCGGGACAGTAAGAATGAGCAGTTCTTC	CATSRPDLRDSKNEQFF
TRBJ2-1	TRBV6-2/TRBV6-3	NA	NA	TGTGCCAGCCGTTTCGCTATACGTACTTCTGAGCAGTTCTTC	CASRFAIRTSEQFF
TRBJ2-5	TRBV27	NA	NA	TGTGCCAGCAGTCCTATGTTATATAACCGGGACGGGTTTTACCAAGAGACCCAGTACTTC	CASSPMLYNRDGFYQETQYF
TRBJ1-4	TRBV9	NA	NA	TGTGCCAGCAGCATAAGTCCGGGAGAAAAACTGTTTTTT	CASSISPGEKLFF
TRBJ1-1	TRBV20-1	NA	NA	TGCGGGGGAATGAACACTGAAGCTTTCTTT	CGGMNTEAFF
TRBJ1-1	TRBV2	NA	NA	TGTGCCAGCAAGGTCAGGTTCACTGAAGCTTTCTTT	CASKVRFTEAFF
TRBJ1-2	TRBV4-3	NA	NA	TGCGCCAGCAGCCAAGAGTTCCAGCCCTGGAATGGCTACACCTTC	CASSQEFQPWNGYTF
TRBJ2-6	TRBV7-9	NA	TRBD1	TGTGCCAGCAGCTTGCTTTCGGGGACAGGGGGCTTTAGGGCCAACGTCCTGACTTTC	CASSLLSGTGGFRANVLTF
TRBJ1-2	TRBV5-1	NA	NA	TGCGCCAGCAGCCTGGACAGATACACTGGCTACACCTTC	CASSLDRYTGYTF
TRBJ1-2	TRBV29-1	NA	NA	TGCAGCGTCGTTTTCAGAACGAAGGGCTACACCTTC	CSVVFRTKGYTF
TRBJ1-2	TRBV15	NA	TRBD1	TGTGCCACCAGCAGAGACAACAGGGGCCATTATGGCTACACCTTC	CATSRDNRGHYGYTF
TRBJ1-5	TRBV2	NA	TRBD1	TGTGCCAGCCACCTGTGGACAGGGGGAGATCAGCCCCAGCATTTT	CASHLWTGGDQPQHF
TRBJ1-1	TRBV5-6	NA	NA	TGTGCCAGCAGCAATCCGCCAGGAGGAGCTTTCTTT	CASSNPPGGAFF
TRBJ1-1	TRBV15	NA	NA	TGTGCCACCAGCCGGAAGATGAACACTGAAGCTTTCTTT	CATSRKMNTEAFF
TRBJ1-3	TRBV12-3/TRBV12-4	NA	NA	TGTGCCAGCACTACCCACGGGGGTAGCACCATATATTTT	CASTTHGGSTIYF
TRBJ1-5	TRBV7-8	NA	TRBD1	TGTGCCAGCAGCTTATTCGGGACAGGGGCTCAGCCCCAGCATTTT	CASSLFGTGAQPQHF
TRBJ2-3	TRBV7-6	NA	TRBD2	TGTGCCAGCAGCCGGAGCGGGGCTAGCACAGATACGCAGTATTTT	CASSRSGASTDTQYF
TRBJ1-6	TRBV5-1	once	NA	TGCGCCAGCAGCACTCAGGGGCAGGGGAATTCACCCCTCCACTTT	CASSTQGQGNSPLHF
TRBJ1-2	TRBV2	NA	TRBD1	TGTGCCAGCAGGGGGACAGGAACGGGTTCTGGCTACACCTTC	CASRGTGTGSGYTF